The 13 T cell receptor beta chains presented below share a single source sample, sequenced in a study of OX40 agonist ivuxolimab in advanced cancers. Method: immunoSEQ multiplex PCR; TCRdb's copy keeps in-frame clones and lacks some. The sample lists about 32,000 clones; about 87% were seen once. The sample here was CD4+ or CD8+ T cells sorted from blood, taken in a trial of the OX40 agonist ivuxolimab. The receptor source for this set is an adult with an advanced solid tumor such as melanoma, head and neck, liver or kidney cancer.

V gene TRBV7-9 combines with J gene TRBJ2-7; TRBD2 might be the D (6 bases). The CDR3 covers 14 residues. Germline V gene data show CDR1 as SEHNR and CDR2 as FQNEAQ (reference sequence). V shed 1 base and J shed 9 bases, with 16 bases lying between them. The CDR3 nucleotides read TGTGCCAGCAGCTTAGTCCTGGACGGGAGCGCGCAGTACTTC. This translates into CASSLVLDGSAQYF.

This chain joins TRBV11-2 and TRBJ2-7; D gene ambiguous. The CDR3 loop spans 14 amino acids. Germline lookup yields CDR1 SGHAT and CDR2 FQNNGV. V gave up 1 base and J gave up 4 bases, with 11 bases separating them. The CDR3 spells CASSLVGLGYEQYF. The DNA for the CDR3 is TGTGCCAGCAGCTTAGTAGGCCTGGGGTACGAGCAGTACTTC. The full variable domain, with the rest looked up from reference TRBV11-2 and TRBJ2-7, is EAGVAQSPRYKIIEKRQSVAFWCNPISGHATLYWYQQILGQGPKLLIQFQNNGVVDDSQLPKDRFSAERLKGVDSTLKIQPAKLEDSAVYLCASSLVGLGYEQYFGPGTRLTVT.

The sample holds a few counts of this clone. The chain joins TRBV11-2 to TRBJ2-5; 7 bases map to TRBD2. From germline, CDR1 is SGHAT and CDR2 FQNNGV. V shed 2 bases, J shed 2 bases, and the junction held 8 bases outside the gene matches. The CDR3 consists of 16 residues. As DNA, the CDR3 is TGTGCCAGCAGCTTAACCAGCGGGGTTTTTCAAGAGACCCAGTACTTC. Its translation is CASSLTSGVFQETQYF.

The chain carries TRBV4-1 and TRBJ2-2; D possibly corresponds to TRBD2 (6 bases). V lost 3 bases, J lost 6 bases, and 8 bases lay in between. CDR3 length: 13 residues. Germline V gives CDR1 MGHRA, CDR2 YSYEKL. CDR3 DNA sequence: TGCGCCAGCAGCCAGTGGGGGGCCGGGGAGCTGTTTTTT. Amino acid sequence: CASSQWGAGELFF.

This clone appeared once. The chain has TRBV30 and TRBJ2-1, with D hard to call. This CDR3 is built from 15 residues. Trimming cost V 4 bases and J 5 bases, with 18 bases left between them. Germline loops: CDR1 GTSNPN, CDR2 SVGIG (reference sequence). CDR3 nucleotide sequence: TGTGCCTGGACCTCCGCCCAGGCTGAAGACAATGAGCAGTTCTTC. It translates to CAWTSAQAEDNEQFF.

The chain uses TRBV5-1 and TRBJ2-2; 10 nucleotides line up with TRBD1. After removal of 4 bases from V and 6 bases from J, the junction contained 9 bases not matched to a gene. Germline V gene lookup returns CDR1 SGHRS and CDR2 YFSETQ. This CDR3 contains 16 residues. This CDR3 is CASSNSGTGAPGELFF. In DNA form, the CDR3 reads TGCGCCAGCAGCAACTCCGGGACAGGGGCGCCCGGGGAGCTGTTTTTT. The whole variable domain, remainder taken from reference TRBV5-1 and TRBJ2-2, is KAGVTQTPRYLIKTRGQQVTLSCSPISGHRSVSWYQQTPGQGLQFLFEYFSETQRNKGNFPGRFSGRQFSNSRSEMNVSTLELGDSALYLCASSNSGTGAPGELFFGEGSRLTVL.

The chain has TRBV5-1 and TRBJ1-1; weak D call: TRBD1 (6 bases). The germline gives CDR1 SGHRS, CDR2 YFSETQ. This CDR3 contains 14 residues. Trimming left V 1 base short and J 6 bases short, with 13 bases between. CDR3 nucleotide sequence: TGCGCCAGCAGCTTGTATCGGGGGCGGCCTGAAGCTTTCTTT. It yields the protein CASSLYRGRPEAFF.

J is TRBJ2-1 and V is TRBV6-5; D gene unclear. CDR1 is MNHEY, CDR2 SVGAGI, per germline. The length of the CDR3 is 13 residues. Trimming removed 5 bases at V and 7 bases at J, with 12 bases between. Here the CDR3 reads CASSNYRGNEQFF. CDR3 coding DNA: TGTGCCAGCAGTAATTACCGTGGTAATGAGCAGTTCTTC.

The chain joins TRBV9 to TRBJ1-1, with D perhaps matching TRBD1 (5 bases). Per the germline V gene, CDR1 is SGDLS and CDR2 is YYNGEE. The CDR3 consists of 15 residues. The V gene lost 1 base and the J gene lost 5 bases, with 15 bases spanning the gap. This CDR3 is CASSVRVGGETEAFF. The CDR3 coding sequence is TGTGCCAGCAGCGTACGTGTGGGGGGAGAGACTGAAGCTTTCTTT.

The chain's CDR3 is CASSSQRKIGYGYTF. The CDR3 region has the DNA TGTGCCAGCAGTTCGCAACGGAAAATTGGCTATGGCTACACCTTC. This chain uses TRBV6-5 with TRBJ1-2, with D unclear. This CDR3 spans 15 amino acids. V was trimmed by 4 bases and J by 4 bases, leaving 16 bases between them. Germline V gives CDR1 MNHEY, CDR2 SVGAGI.

The chain links TRBV7-3 to TRBJ2-5; D remains ambiguous. Germline V lookup: CDR1 SGHTA, CDR2 FQGTGA. V lost 1 base and J lost 3, with 6 bases in between. The CDR3 contains 13 residues. CDR3 amino acids: CASSLIEEETQYF. CDR3 DNA: TGTGCCAGCAGCTTAATAGAAGAAGAGACCCAGTACTTC.

CDR3 amino acids: CASSQDHSRIVGPQYF. Here the CDR3 DNA reads TGCGCCAGCAGCCAAGATCACTCCAGGATTGTAGGGCCGCAGTATTTT. The chain joins TRBV4-1 to TRBJ2-3; no firm D call. Trimming took off 0 bases at V and 10 bases at J, with 20 bases between the two ends. CDR1 is MGHRA, CDR2 YSYEKL, per germline. This CDR3 is 16 amino acids long.

This chain joins TRBV15 and TRBJ2-3, with TRBD2 matching over 13 bases. With V trimmed by 4 bases and J by 6 bases, 4 bases remained unmatched. Germline V lookup: CDR1 LNHNV, CDR2 YYDKDF (reference sequence). There are 15 residues in the CDR3. The CDR3 coding sequence is TGTGCCACCAGCATGACGACTAGCGGGGGGGATACGCAGTATTTT. Its translation: CATSMTTSGGDTQYF.